Below, 21 T cell receptor beta chains from the same sample are listed, as sequenced in a study of Ad26.COV2.S vaccination and SARS-CoV-2 variants (dated by TCRdb to the early 2020s). Sample treatment or condition, as interpreted from the label and publication: around 19 received Ad26.COV2.S at low or high dose, single or two shots; about 5 received placebo; per-sample allocation not given. For vaccine and placebo recipients, the sequenced repertoires came from samples collected on day 63 after the first injection. Library creation used the immunoSEQ multiplex PCR assay. The source is immuneACCESS, and TCRdb retained only in-frame sequences with V and J called. Part of the clones is not carried over; for the studies checked, unresolved V genes explain less than half of this, and the remainder is unexplained. Recorded for this sample are fewer than 400,000 clones; roughly 90% of them occurred a single time. The leading ten clones occupy 5% to 6.5% of the sample.

The source was peripheral blood, collected in a trial of Ad26.COV2.S vaccine versus placebo. These receptors came from a person between 18 and 60 years old who received the Ad26.COV2.S COVID-19 vaccine or a placebo.

V usage is TRBV18 and J usage is TRBJ1-3; D uncertain. CDR1 and CDR2 (germline): KGHSH, LQKENI. The CDR3 runs to 15 residues. The V end lost 5 bases, the J end lost 0 bases, and 11 bases lay between the germline ends. In DNA, the CDR3 is TGTGCCAGCTCAGCCCCGACAAGCTCTGGAAACACCATATATTTT. This codes for CASSAPTSSGNTIYF.

This chain uses TRBV11-3 with TRBJ2-7; TRBD1 aligns across 10 bases. Per germline, CDR1 SGHNT and CDR2 YENEEA. The CDR3 length is 12 residues. With V trimmed by 5 bases and J by 5 bases, 0 bases remained unmatched. For the CDR3, the DNA is TGTGCCAGCAGCGACAGGGGGCACGAGCAGTACTTC. Translated, it gives CASSDRGHEQYF.

V and J are TRBV7-2 and TRBJ2-3; no definite D call. This CDR3 spans 15 amino acids. From germline, CDR1 is SGHTA and CDR2 FQGNSA. Trimming cost V 0 bases and J 4 bases, with 11 bases left between them. CDR3 DNA: TGTGCCAGCAGCTTAGCAGGGATTAATTCAGATACGCAGTATTTT. Translation: CASSLAGINSDTQYF. Combining the CDR3 with reference TRBV7-2 and TRBJ2-3 gives the whole variable domain GAGVSQSPSNKVTEKGKDVELRCDPISGHTALYWYRQSLGQGLEFLIYFQGNSAPDKSGLPSDRFSAERTGGSVSTLTIQRTQQEDSAVYLCASSLAGINSDTQYFGPGTRLTVL.

The J gene is TRBJ2-1, the V gene TRBV7-2; D remains unclear. V lost 1 base, J lost 7 bases, and 8 bases lay in between. The CDR3 has 13 residues. From germline, CDR1 is SGHTA and CDR2 FQGNSA. The CDR3 loop reads CASSLVAGNEQFF. CDR3 bases: TGTGCCAGCAGCTTAGTAGCCGGAAATGAGCAGTTCTTC. Full variable domain (remainder filled in from reference TRBV7-2 and TRBJ2-1): GAGVSQSPSNKVTEKGKDVELRCDPISGHTALYWYRQSLGQGLEFLIYFQGNSAPDKSGLPSDRFSAERTGGSVSTLTIQRTQQEDSAVYLCASSLVAGNEQFFGPGTRLTVL.

J is TRBJ1-1 and V is TRBV18; 8 bases agree with TRBD1. Germline CDR1 reads KGHSH; CDR2 reads LQKENI. CDR3 length: 14 amino acids. V was pared by 3 bases and J by 8 bases, with 8 bases of the junction left unmatched. The CDR3 nucleotides are TGTGCCAGCTCACCTACGATCGGACAGGGCGAAGCTTTCTTT. It is translated as CASSPTIGQGEAFF. Using reference TRBV18 and TRBJ1-1 for the parts outside the CDR3, the full variable domain is NAGVMQNPRHLVRRRGQEARLRCSPMKGHSHVYWYRQLPEEGLKFMVYLQKENIIDESGMPKERFSAEFPKEGPSILRIQQVVRGDSAAYFCASSPTIGQGEAFFGQGTRLTVV.

This rearrangement joins TRBV2 to TRBJ1-1; D is unclear. Trimming cost V 3 bases and J 6 bases, with 11 bases left between them. This CDR3 region has 13 residues. Germline V CDR1 and CDR2: SNHLY, FYNNEI. This chain's CDR3 is CASSEAPLAEAFF. For the CDR3, the DNA is TGTGCCAGCAGTGAGGCCCCTCTCGCTGAAGCTTTCTTT.

This CDR3 reads CASSLNGLVNSPLHF. The CDR3 bases are TGTGCCAGCAGCTTAAACGGACTCGTGAATTCACCCCTCCACTTT. V and J are TRBV11-3 and TRBJ1-6, with unresolved D. The length of the CDR3 is 15 residues. V was shortened by 2 bases and J by 7 bases, with 12 bases between the two germline ends. Looked up from germline, CDR1 is SGHNT and CDR2 is YENEEA.

The rearrangement joins TRBV19 to TRBJ1-2; 8 positions match TRBD1. CDR3 size: 13 residues. Unmatched junction bases numbered 6, after V lost 6 bases and J lost 6 bases. Germline assignment: CDR1 LNHDA and CDR2 SQIVND (reference sequence). In nucleotides, the CDR3 is TGTGCCAGTAGGCCGACAGGGGAGGATGGCTACACCTTC. Its translation is CASRPTGEDGYTF.

This chain links TRBV5-6 with TRBJ2-5, with 12 bases aligning to TRBD2. Germline-derived CDR1 and CDR2 are SGHDT and YYEEEE. Trimming cost V 0 bases and J 2 bases; bases outside gene matches: 5. The CDR3 contains 17 residues. The CDR3 DNA reads as TGTGCCAGCAGCTTGGAACTAGCGGGGGGACCACAAGAGACCCAGTACTTC. Its translation is CASSLELAGGPQETQYF.

The V call is TRBV7-3, the J call TRBJ2-7, with 7 nucleotides matching TRBD2. This CDR3 region has 19 residues. The junction had 16 bases not matched to a gene; V was cut back by 2 bases and J by 0 bases. The germline V gene encodes CDR1 SGHTA and CDR2 FQGTGA. The CDR3 reads CASSLRRSSGRKSSYEQYV. As DNA, the CDR3 is TGTGCCAGCAGCTTACGTAGATCTAGCGGAAGAAAATCCTCCTACGAGCAGTACGTC.

V gene TRBV3-1 (or the pseudogene TRBV3-2) combines with J gene TRBJ2-5; 13 bases match TRBD2. The CDR3 is made up of 16 amino acids. CDR1 is LGHDT, CDR2 YNNKEL, per germline (reference sequence). The J segment lost 2 bases and the V segment lost 2 bases, leaving 2 bases of the junction unmatched. This CDR3 reads CASSQTTSGGQETQYF. CDR3 DNA: TGTGCCAGCAGCCAAACGACTAGCGGGGGGCAAGAGACCCAGTACTTC.

The J gene is TRBJ1-1, the V gene TRBV5-8; D is uncertain. The CDR3 extends over 13 amino acids. The V gene lost 4 bases and the J gene lost 3 bases, with 10 bases spanning the gap. CDR1 is SGHTS and CDR2 is YDEGEE in the germline V gene. The CDR3 here is CASSPTLYTEAFF. The CDR3 region has the DNA TGTGCCAGCAGCCCTACCTTATACACTGAAGCTTTCTTT. Combining the CDR3 with reference TRBV5-8 and TRBJ1-1 gives the whole variable domain EAGVTQSPTHLIKTRGQQATLRCSPISGHTSVYWYQQALGLGLQFLLWYDEGEERNRGNFPPRFSGRQFPNYSSELNVNALELEDSALYLCASSPTLYTEAFFGQGTRLTVV.

The rearrangement joins TRBV9 to TRBJ2-3; D assignment may be TRBD1 or TRBD2 (5 bases each). CDR3 size: 14 residues. Per the germline V gene, CDR1 is SGDLS and CDR2 is YYNGEE. V was shortened by 3 bases and J by 9 bases, with 17 bases between the two germline ends. The DNA for the CDR3 is TGTGCCAGCAGCGAGGGCGTAATTGGGGACACGCAGTATTTT. Amino acids: CASSEGVIGDTQYF.

The V call is TRBV5-1, the J call TRBJ2-5; D is unresolved. The CDR3 is 13 residues long. Germline CDR1 and CDR2: SGHRS and YFSETQ. Trimming took off 4 bases at V and 5 bases at J, with 12 bases between the two ends. Written as DNA, the CDR3 is TGCGCCAGCAGCCCCAATCCGGAGGAGACCCAGTACTTC. Translated, it gives CASSPNPEETQYF. Variable domain in full (rest from reference TRBV5-1 and TRBJ2-5): KAGVTQTPRYLIKTRGQQVTLSCSPISGHRSVSWYQQTPGQGLQFLFEYFSETQRNKGNFPGRFSGRQFSNSRSEMNVSTLELGDSALYLCASSPNPEETQYFGPGTRLLVL.

The rearrangement joins TRBV29-1 to TRBJ2-5; 7 nucleotides agree with TRBD1. V shed 3 bases, J shed 0 bases, and the junction held 4 bases outside the gene matches. CDR3 size: 14 residues. The germline gives CDR1 SQVTM, CDR2 ANQGSEA. CDR3 sequence: CSVDRTGNQETQYF. In DNA, the CDR3 is TGCAGCGTTGATAGGACAGGCAACCAAGAGACCCAGTACTTC. Drawing the rest from reference TRBV29-1 and TRBJ2-5, the complete variable domain is SAVISQKPSRDICQRGTSLTIQCQVDSQVTMMFWYRQQPGQSLTLIATANQGSEATYESGFVIDKFPISRPNLTFSTLTVSNMSPEDSSIYLCSVDRTGNQETQYFGPGTRLLVL.

Of note for this clone: The sample holds other DNA sequences that translate to the same CDR3. The genes are TRBV6-5 and TRBJ1-1, with D tentatively TRBD1 (6 bases). Per germline, CDR1 MNHEY and CDR2 SVGAGI. This CDR3 comprises 13 residues. Trimming took off 0 bases at V and 5 bases at J, with 7 bases between the two ends. CDR3 DNA: TGTGCCAGCAGTTACTCGAGGGGGACTGAAGCTTTCTTT. Protein sequence: CASSYSRGTEAFF.

The V and J genes are TRBV2 and TRBJ1-5; possible D gene TRBD1, 6 bases. The CDR3 loop spans 15 amino acids. Germline-derived CDR1 and CDR2 are SNHLY and FYNNEI. Trimming left V 7 bases short and J 3 bases short, with 16 bases between. CDR3 DNA: TGTGCCAGCACCTATCGACAGGCACCCAATCAGCCCCAGCATTTT. Translating it yields CASTYRQAPNQPQHF.

The chain combines TRBV6-2 or TRBV6-3 with TRBJ1-2; D is ambiguous. CDR1 MNHEY and CDR2 SVGEGT come from the germline V gene. The V gene lost 0 bases and the J gene lost 2 bases, with 16 bases spanning the gap. The CDR3 sequence is 17 residues long. This chain's CDR3 is CASSYSRLSARNYGYTF. The CDR3 nucleotides are TGTGCCAGCAGTTACTCGAGGCTGTCCGCTCGGAACTATGGCTACACCTTC.

The chain uses TRBV6-1 and TRBJ1-1, with D unresolved. CDR3 size: 14 residues. Trimming removed 1 base at V and 1 base at J, with 7 bases between. CDR1 and CDR2 (germline): MNHNS, SASEGT. The CDR3 DNA reads as TGTGCCAGCAGTGAAGGAGGTTGGAACACTGAAGCTTTCTTT. This codes for CASSEGGWNTEAFF.

This clone has only a few counts. This chain connects TRBV18 to TRBJ2-7, with 9 bases that match TRBD1. Germline V gene lookup returns CDR1 KGHSH and CDR2 LQKENI. The CDR3 contains 15 residues. Germline trimming cut 4 bases from V and 2 bases from J; bases unmatched to any gene: 6. The CDR3 is CASSLPGQGTYEQYF. Here the CDR3 DNA reads TGTGCCAGCTCACTCCCGGGACAGGGAACCTACGAGCAGTACTTC.

The chain couples TRBV27 to TRBJ2-7; tentatively, D is TRBD1 (6 bases). CDR1 and CDR2 from the germline V gene are MNHEY and SMNVEV (reference sequence). There are 12 residues in the CDR3. CDR3 nucleotide sequence: TGTGCCAGCGGAATCTTTCAGGGGAAGGTGGACGTC. Its translation: CASGIFQGKVDV.